The 3 T cell receptor beta chains reported below all come from one sample, sequenced in a study of shared clonotypes between healthy human individuals. Assay: immunoSEQ multiplex PCR; the TCRdb copy retains only in-frame clones and omits some. The sample records under 600,000 clones, roughly 72% being singletons. Sequences were obtained from PBMCs. The receptors here all came from a woman aged 40 to 49 in good health. Some clones in this sample may be carry-over from other donors' samples.

In its sample, this clone was seen a few times. The chain employs TRBV18 and TRBJ1-1; D remains unclear. The CDR3 has 14 amino acids. Germline loops: CDR1 KGHSH, CDR2 LQKENI. V was shortened by 2 bases and J by 1 base, with 8 bases between the two germline ends. Here the CDR3 DNA reads TGTGCCAGCTCACCAGACGGAGGGAACACTGAAGCTTTCTTT. Translating gives CASSPDGGNTEAFF.

The table lists this clone with a few counts. The V gene is TRBV29-1, the J gene TRBJ1-4, with TRBD1 matching 8 bases. The germline V gene has CDR1 SQVTM and CDR2 ANQGSEA. V shed 6 bases, J shed 8 bases, and the junction held 17 bases outside the gene matches. CDR3 length: 16 amino acids. The CDR3 region has the DNA TGCAGCGTCCTAGAATTTACCAGGGGGCTTGGGGAAAAACTGTTTTTT. Its protein product is CSVLEFTRGLGEKLFF.

V and J are TRBV19 and TRBJ1-1, with D hard to call. This CDR3 has 13 amino acids. Germline loops: CDR1 LNHDA, CDR2 SQIVND (reference sequence). Trimming stripped 7 bases from V and 0 bases from J, with 9 bases between. As DNA, the CDR3 is TGTGCCAGTAACACGGGCTTGAACACTGAAGCTTTCTTT. Residues: CASNTGLNTEAFF.